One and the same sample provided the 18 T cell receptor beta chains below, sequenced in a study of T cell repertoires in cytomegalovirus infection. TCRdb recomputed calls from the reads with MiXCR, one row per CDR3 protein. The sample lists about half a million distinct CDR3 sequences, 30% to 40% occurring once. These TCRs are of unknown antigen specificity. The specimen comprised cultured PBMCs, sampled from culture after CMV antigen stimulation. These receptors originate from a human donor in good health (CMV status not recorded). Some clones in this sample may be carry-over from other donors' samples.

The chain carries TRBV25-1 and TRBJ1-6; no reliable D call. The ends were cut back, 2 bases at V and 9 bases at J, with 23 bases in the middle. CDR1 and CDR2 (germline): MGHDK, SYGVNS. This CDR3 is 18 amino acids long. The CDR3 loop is CASSENSGSVWIGSPLHF. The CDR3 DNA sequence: TGTGCCAGCAGTGAAAATTCGGGTAGCGTGTGGATAGGTTCACCCCTCCACTTT.

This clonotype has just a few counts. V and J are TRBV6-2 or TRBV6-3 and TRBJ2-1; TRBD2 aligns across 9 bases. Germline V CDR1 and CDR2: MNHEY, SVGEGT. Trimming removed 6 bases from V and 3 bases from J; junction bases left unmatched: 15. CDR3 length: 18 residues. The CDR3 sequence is CASSYTSQAGGLYNEQFF. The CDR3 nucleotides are TGTGCCAGCAGCTACACCTCACAAGCGGGAGGACTCTACAATGAGCAGTTCTTC.

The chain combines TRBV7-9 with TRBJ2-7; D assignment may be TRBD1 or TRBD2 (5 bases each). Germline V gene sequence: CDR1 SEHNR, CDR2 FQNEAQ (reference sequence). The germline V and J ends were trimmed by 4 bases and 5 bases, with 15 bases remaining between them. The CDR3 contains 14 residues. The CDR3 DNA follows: TGTGCCAGCAGCTACATCAGGGACGGGAACGAGCAGTACTTC. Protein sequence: CASSYIRDGNEQYF.

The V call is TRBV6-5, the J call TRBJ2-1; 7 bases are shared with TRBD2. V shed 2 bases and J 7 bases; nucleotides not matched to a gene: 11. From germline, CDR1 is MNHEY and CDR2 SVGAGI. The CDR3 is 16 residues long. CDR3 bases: TGTGCCAGCAGTTACCGAGCGGGATGGGGTACAAATGAGCAGTTCTTC. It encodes CASSYRAGWGTNEQFF.

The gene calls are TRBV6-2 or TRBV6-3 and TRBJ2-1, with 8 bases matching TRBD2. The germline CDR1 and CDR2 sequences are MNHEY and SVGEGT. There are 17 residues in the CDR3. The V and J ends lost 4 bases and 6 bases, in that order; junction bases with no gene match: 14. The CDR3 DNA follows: TGTGCCAGCAGTTGGGAACGGGAGGGCCTTAAAAGCAATGAGCAGTTCTTC. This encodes CASSWEREGLKSNEQFF.

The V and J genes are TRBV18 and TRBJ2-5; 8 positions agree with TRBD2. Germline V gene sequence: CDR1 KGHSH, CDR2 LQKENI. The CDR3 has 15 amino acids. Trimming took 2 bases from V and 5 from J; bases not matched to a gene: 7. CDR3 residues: CASSPRTSIGETQYF. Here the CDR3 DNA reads TGTGCCAGCTCACCAAGGACTAGCATCGGCGAGACCCAGTACTTC.

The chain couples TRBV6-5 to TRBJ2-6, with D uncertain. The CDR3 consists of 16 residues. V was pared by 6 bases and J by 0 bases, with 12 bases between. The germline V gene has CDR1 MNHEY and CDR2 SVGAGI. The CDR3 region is CASSRPHISGANVLTF. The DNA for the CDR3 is TGTGCCAGCAGCCGACCACACATCTCTGGGGCCAACGTCCTGACTTTC.

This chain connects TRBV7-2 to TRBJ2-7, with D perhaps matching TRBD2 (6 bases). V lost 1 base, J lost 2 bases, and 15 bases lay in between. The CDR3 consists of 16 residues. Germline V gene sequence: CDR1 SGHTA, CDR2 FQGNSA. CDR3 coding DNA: TGTGCCAGCAGCTTAGAGGGATGGCGGGAACCCTACGAGCAGTACTTC. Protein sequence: CASSLEGWREPYEQYF.

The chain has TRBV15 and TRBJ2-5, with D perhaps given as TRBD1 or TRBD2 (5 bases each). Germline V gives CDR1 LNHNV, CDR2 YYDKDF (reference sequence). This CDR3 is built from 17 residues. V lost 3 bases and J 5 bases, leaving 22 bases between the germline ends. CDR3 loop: CATSRPTGAATWETQYF. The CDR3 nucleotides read TGTGCCACCAGCAGGCCTACCGGGGCTGCCACGTGGGAGACCCAGTACTTC. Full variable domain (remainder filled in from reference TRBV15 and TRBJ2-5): DAMVIQNPRYQVTQFGKPVTLSCSQTLNHNVMYWYQQKSSQAPKLLFHYYDKDFNNEADTPDNFQSRRPNTSFCFLDIRSPGLGDTAMYLCATSRPTGAATWETQYFGPGTRLLVL.

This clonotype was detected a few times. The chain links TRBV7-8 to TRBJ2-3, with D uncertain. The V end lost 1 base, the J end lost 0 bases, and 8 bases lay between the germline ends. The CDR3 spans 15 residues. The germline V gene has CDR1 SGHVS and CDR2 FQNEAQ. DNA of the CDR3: TGTGCCAGCAGCTTAGAGCCATCTAGCACAGATACGCAGTATTTT. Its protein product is CASSLEPSSTDTQYF.

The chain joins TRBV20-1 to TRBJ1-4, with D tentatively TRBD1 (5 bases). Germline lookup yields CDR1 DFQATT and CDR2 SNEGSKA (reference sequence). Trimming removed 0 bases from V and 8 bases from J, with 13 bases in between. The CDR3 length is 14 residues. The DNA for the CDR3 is TGCAGTGCTAGAGATCCCAGGGTGGGAGAAAAACTGTTTTTT. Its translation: CSARDPRVGEKLFF.

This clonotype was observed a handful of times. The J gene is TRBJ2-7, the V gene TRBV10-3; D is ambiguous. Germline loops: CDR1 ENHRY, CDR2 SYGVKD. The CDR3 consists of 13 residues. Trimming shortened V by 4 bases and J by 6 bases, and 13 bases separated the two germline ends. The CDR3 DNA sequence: TGTGCCATCAGTGGTTACAGTAGCCTCGAGCAGTACTTC. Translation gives CAISGYSSLEQYF.

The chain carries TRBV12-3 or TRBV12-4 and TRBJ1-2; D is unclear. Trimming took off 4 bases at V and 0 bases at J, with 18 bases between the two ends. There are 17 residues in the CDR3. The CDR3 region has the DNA TGTGCCAGCAGTTCAGCCCCCGGAGGGCGGTCTAACTATGGCTACACCTTC. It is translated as CASSSAPGGRSNYGYTF.

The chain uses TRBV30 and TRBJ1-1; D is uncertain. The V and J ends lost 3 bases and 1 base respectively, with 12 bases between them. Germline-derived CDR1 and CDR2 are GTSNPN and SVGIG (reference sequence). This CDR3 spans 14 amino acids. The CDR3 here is CAWSYGLGNTEAFF. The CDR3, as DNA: TGTGCCTGGAGCTACGGACTGGGGAACACTGAAGCTTTCTTT.

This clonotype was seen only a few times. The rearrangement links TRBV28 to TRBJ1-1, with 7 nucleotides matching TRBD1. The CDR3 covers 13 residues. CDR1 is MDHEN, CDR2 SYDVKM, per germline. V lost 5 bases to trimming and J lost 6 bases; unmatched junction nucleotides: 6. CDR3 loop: CASSNGGTAEAFF. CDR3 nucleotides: TGTGCCAGCAGTAACGGAGGGACAGCTGAAGCTTTCTTT.

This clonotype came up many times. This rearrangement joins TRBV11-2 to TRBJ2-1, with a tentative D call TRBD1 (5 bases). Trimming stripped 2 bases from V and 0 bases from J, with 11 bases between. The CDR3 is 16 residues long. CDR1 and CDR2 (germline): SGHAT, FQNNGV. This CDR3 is CASSLRGRSSYNEQFF. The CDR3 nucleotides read TGTGCCAGCAGCTTAAGGGGTCGGAGCTCCTACAATGAGCAGTTCTTC. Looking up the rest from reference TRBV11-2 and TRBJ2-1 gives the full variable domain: EAGVAQSPRYKIIEKRQSVAFWCNPISGHATLYWYQQILGQGPKLLIQFQNNGVVDDSQLPKDRFSAERLKGVDSTLKIQPAKLEDSAVYLCASSLRGRSSYNEQFFGPGTRLTVL.

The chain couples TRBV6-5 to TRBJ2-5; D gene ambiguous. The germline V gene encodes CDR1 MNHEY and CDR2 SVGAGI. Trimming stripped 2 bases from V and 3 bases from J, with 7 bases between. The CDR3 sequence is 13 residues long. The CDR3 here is CASSYGQEETQYF. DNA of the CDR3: TGTGCCAGCAGTTACGGGCAGGAAGAGACCCAGTACTTC.

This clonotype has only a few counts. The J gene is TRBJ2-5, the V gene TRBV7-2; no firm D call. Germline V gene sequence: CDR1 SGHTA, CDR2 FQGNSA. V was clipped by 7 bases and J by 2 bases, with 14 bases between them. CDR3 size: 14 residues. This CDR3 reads CASTPLTLQETQYF. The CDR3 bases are TGTGCCAGCACCCCTTTAACGCTACAAGAGACCCAGTACTTC.